This TCR beta chain originates from a study of cytomegalovirus exposure and HLA in healthy donors. The table came from immunoSEQ multiplex PCR; TCRdb's copy has only in-frame clones and leaves some out. The top ten clones hold about 1.6% of a sample with tens of thousands of clones, almost 97% of them seen once. Germline V gene data show CDR1 as SGHTS and CDR2 as YDEGEE. The length of the CDR3 is 13 residues. V shed 10 bases, J shed 8 bases, and the junction held 8 bases outside the gene matches. This clone was recorded once. The sequencing input was PBMCs. The clonotype comes from a man aged 18 to 35 in good health and CMV-seropositive. This chain uses TRBV5-8 with TRBJ2-1, with 11 bases that match TRBD1. CDR3 protein: CAGRDRGGDEQFF. In DNA form, the CDR3 reads TGTGCCGGCCGGGACAGGGGGGGGGATGAGCAGTTCTTC.